The clone carrying this TCR beta chain was observed a few times. Per the authors' pipeline: Cell counts per sample came from amplifying reference gene primers. The repertoire was sequenced with immunoSEQ multiplex PCR; TCRdb's copy has only in-frame clones and lacks some. V and J calls and clone size come straight from that table; D and trimming were deduced from the DNA. Of tens of thousands of clones in the sample, around nine tenths are singletons; the top ten hold approximately 19%. The sample belongs to a study of blood T cell repertoires in COVID-19. In the study overall: The origin of the acute and convalescent COVID-19 samples was the United States, Italy and Spain. PBMCs, B-cell-depleted T cells, or T cells were the source of the cDNA or gDNA that made up the material.

The sequence came from a human donor in a cohort sampled during active COVID-19. Sequences were obtained from peripheral blood.

Here the CDR3 DNA reads TGTGCCAGCAGCCCCGGGCCAACAGGGGTCACAGATACGCAGTATTTT. It yields the protein CASSPGPTGVTDTQYF. V and J are TRBV7-2 and TRBJ2-3; 7 bases are shared with TRBD1. The ends lost 5 bases at V and 2 bases at J; junction bases unmatched: 10. The CDR3 runs to 16 residues. The germline gives CDR1 SGHTA, CDR2 FQGNSA.